A single sample gave rise to the 4 T cell receptor beta chains below, sequenced in a study of cytomegalovirus exposure and HLA in healthy donors. Both 60 Vbeta primers and 13 Jbeta primers went into the PCR. Assay used: immunoSEQ multiplex PCR; TCRdb lists only in-frame clones, some missing. This sample has about 140,000 clones, with around 90% found just once. The sequenced sample was PBMCs. All receptors derive from a woman aged 40 to 50 in good health and CMV-seronegative.

This clone was seen a single time. The chain employs TRBV5-6 and TRBJ2-1; D possibly corresponds to TRBD2 (6 bases). Trimming cost V 4 bases and J 8 bases, with 13 bases left between them. The germline CDR1 and CDR2 sequences are SGHDT and YYEEEE. The CDR3 is made up of 13 amino acids. The chain's CDR3 is CASSIGRRDEQFF. The CDR3 DNA is TGTGCCAGCAGCATCGGGAGACGGGATGAGCAGTTCTTC.

The chain carries TRBV5-1 and TRBJ2-7; TRBD2 matches 9 bases. Germline loops: CDR1 SGHRS, CDR2 YFSETQ. The V gene end was trimmed by 0 bases and the J gene end by 5 bases; junction bases not matched to a gene: 9. The CDR3 is 16 amino acids. In nucleotides, the CDR3 is TGCGCCAGCAGCTTGGAGGGGGCTAGCGGGGTCCACGAGCAGTACTTC. Translating gives CASSLEGASGVHEQYF.

This sequence joins TRBV11-3 and TRBJ2-5; D is unresolved. Germline V gene sequence: CDR1 SGHNT, CDR2 YENEEA. Deletions cut 1 base from V and 2 bases from J, with 5 bases between. The CDR3 spans 13 residues. Here the CDR3 DNA reads TGTGCCAGCAGCTTAGTCGAGCAAGAGACCCAGTACTTC. Translated, it gives CASSLVEQETQYF.

The chain uses TRBV29-1 and TRBJ2-1; 7 bases line up with TRBD1. CDR3 length: 13 residues. Germline V CDR1 and CDR2: SQVTM, ANQGSEA. The V gene end was trimmed by 3 bases and the J gene end by 2 bases; junction bases not matched to a gene: 1. This CDR3 reads CSVETGPYNEQFF. The CDR3 DNA reads TGCAGCGTTGAGACAGGGCCCTACAATGAGCAGTTCTTC.